This is a list of T cell receptor beta chains from one sample in a study of CD8+ T cells in alopecia areata. Clones were sequenced by immunoSEQ multiplex PCR, and TCRdb holds only the in-frame ones, with some missing. Here the sample spans about 180,000 clones, about 53% being singletons. Sequenced material: CD8+ T cells sorted from blood, taken at week 24, from a patient treated with tofacitinib. These receptors all stem from a human donor with alopecia areata. The CDR3 runs from the conserved cysteine through the conserved F or W. Each record gives: clone size, J gene, CDR3 length, V gene, D gene, CDR3 protein, CDR3 DNA. D genes are given only for firm matches. The size of a clone is reported for some rows only, either as once, few or many, or as a class for expanded clones.

clone size: -
J gene: TRBJ2-7
CDR3 length: 17
V gene: TRBV30
D gene: -
CDR3 protein: CAWSVLLGQGENYEQYF
CDR3 DNA: TGTGCCTGGAGTGTACTTCTCGGGCAGGGAGAAAACTACGAGCAGTACTTC

clone size: -
J gene: TRBJ1-2
CDR3 length: 14
V gene: TRBV29-1
D gene: -
CDR3 protein: CSVEWGEGPYGYTF
CDR3 DNA: TGCAGCGTTGAATGGGGGGAGGGCCCCTATGGCTACACCTTC

clone size: few
J gene: TRBJ1-4
CDR3 length: 11
V gene: TRBV30
D gene: -
CDR3 protein: CAWSQGEKLFF
CDR3 DNA: TGTGCCTGGAGTCAGGGGGAAAAACTGTTTTTT

clone size: -
J gene: TRBJ1-5
CDR3 length: 14
V gene: TRBV12-5
D gene: -
CDR3 protein: CASGLFGPNQPQHF
CDR3 DNA: TGTGCTAGTGGTTTGTTTGGACCGAATCAGCCCCAGCATTTT

clone size: -
J gene: TRBJ1-6
CDR3 length: 13
V gene: TRBV27
D gene: -
CDR3 protein: CASTIAVNSPLHF
CDR3 DNA: TGTGCCAGCACCATTGCGGTTAATTCACCCCTCCACTTT

clone size: -
J gene: TRBJ2-7
CDR3 length: 14
V gene: TRBV15
D gene: TRBD2
CDR3 protein: CATSDLAGAYEQYF
CDR3 DNA: TGTGCCACCAGCGATCTAGCGGGGGCCTACGAGCAGTACTTC

clone size: -
J gene: TRBJ1-4
CDR3 length: 12
V gene: TRBV11-2
D gene: -
CDR3 protein: CASTPAGSGLFF
CDR3 DNA: TGTGCCAGCACGCCGGCGGGGTCCGGACTGTTTTTT

clone size: -
J gene: TRBJ2-1
CDR3 length: 16
V gene: TRBV7-9
D gene: -
CDR3 protein: CASSFFRGGAVGEQFF
CDR3 DNA: TGTGCCAGCAGCTTCTTTAGGGGGGGAGCAGTTGGTGAGCAGTTCTTC

clone size: once
J gene: TRBJ2-7
CDR3 length: 12
V gene: TRBV30
D gene: -
CDR3 protein: CAWKGWGSEQYF
CDR3 DNA: TGTGCCTGGAAGGGGTGGGGGTCCGAGCAGTACTTC

clone size: few
J gene: TRBJ2-7
CDR3 length: 14
V gene: TRBV7-2
D gene: -
CDR3 protein: CASSRLGETYEQYF
CDR3 DNA: TGTGCCAGCAGCCGCTTGGGGGAAACCTACGAGCAGTACTTC

clone size: -
J gene: TRBJ2-7
CDR3 length: 13
V gene: TRBV6-1
D gene: -
CDR3 protein: CASRDFTFYEQYF
CDR3 DNA: TGTGCCAGCAGGGACTTTACTTTCTACGAGCAGTACTTC

clone size: few
J gene: TRBJ2-2
CDR3 length: 16
V gene: TRBV7-3
D gene: TRBD2
CDR3 protein: CASSPGAGVSTGELFF
CDR3 DNA: TGTGCCAGCAGCCCCGGCGCGGGGGTGAGCACCGGGGAGCTGTTTTTT

clone size: -
J gene: TRBJ2-3
CDR3 length: 14
V gene: TRBV30
D gene: -
CDR3 protein: CAWSVLGATDTQYF
CDR3 DNA: TGTGCCTGGAGTGTATTAGGAGCCACAGATACGCAGTATTTT

clone size: -
J gene: TRBJ2-2
CDR3 length: 13
V gene: TRBV11-2
D gene: -
CDR3 protein: CASSLGTGGELFF
CDR3 DNA: TGTGCCAGCAGCTTAGGGACGGGCGGGGAGCTGTTTTTT

clone size: -
J gene: TRBJ1-1
CDR3 length: 15
V gene: TRBV21-1
D gene: -
CDR3 protein: CASSPLPDRNTEAFF
CDR3 DNA: TGTGCCAGCAGCCCCTTGCCGGACAGGAACACTGAAGCTTTCTTT

clone size: few
J gene: TRBJ2-7
CDR3 length: 11
V gene: TRBV25-1
D gene: -
CDR3 protein: CASRIAYEQYF
CDR3 DNA: TGTGCCAGCAGAATCGCATACGAGCAGTACTTC

clone size: -
J gene: TRBJ2-2
CDR3 length: 16
V gene: TRBV19
D gene: TRBD1
CDR3 protein: CASSPEGQGITGELFF
CDR3 DNA: TGTGCCAGTAGTCCCGAGGGACAGGGCATCACCGGGGAGCTGTTTTTT

clone size: -
J gene: TRBJ1-1
CDR3 length: 12
V gene: TRBV30
D gene: -
CDR3 protein: CAWRSLNTEAFF
CDR3 DNA: TGTGCCTGGAGGAGTTTGAACACTGAAGCTTTCTTT

clone size: -
J gene: TRBJ2-7
CDR3 length: 17
V gene: TRBV10-3
D gene: -
CDR3 protein: CAISEINRDLSSYEQYF
CDR3 DNA: TGTGCCATCAGTGAAATCAACAGGGATCTTAGCTCCTACGAGCAGTACTTC

clone size: -
J gene: TRBJ2-7
CDR3 length: 13
V gene: TRBV27
D gene: -
CDR3 protein: CASSFRASYEQYF
CDR3 DNA: TGTGCCAGCAGTTTTAGGGCGTCCTACGAGCAGTACTTC

clone size: few
J gene: TRBJ2-6
CDR3 length: 13
V gene: TRBV29-1
D gene: -
CDR3 protein: CSVVFSGANVLTF
CDR3 DNA: TGCAGCGTTGTTTTCTCTGGGGCCAACGTCCTGACTTTC

clone size: -
J gene: TRBJ1-6
CDR3 length: 12
V gene: TRBV30
D gene: -
CDR3 protein: CAWTEPNSPLHF
CDR3 DNA: TGTGCCTGGACAGAACCTAATTCACCCCTCCACTTT

clone size: -
J gene: TRBJ2-7
CDR3 length: 15
V gene: TRBV6-1
D gene: TRBD1
CDR3 protein: CASSDPGQGTGEQYF
CDR3 DNA: TGTGCCAGCAGTGATCCGGGACAGGGAACGGGTGAGCAGTACTTC

clone size: -
J gene: TRBJ1-1
CDR3 length: 16
V gene: TRBV5-4
D gene: TRBD1
CDR3 protein: CASSPPGQVMNTEAFF
CDR3 DNA: TGTGCCAGCAGCCCCCCGGGACAGGTGATGAACACTGAAGCTTTCTTT

clone size: -
J gene: TRBJ1-1
CDR3 length: 15
V gene: TRBV27
D gene: TRBD1
CDR3 protein: CASSLSGQGGTEAFF
CDR3 DNA: TGTGCCAGCAGTTTATCGGGACAGGGGGGCACTGAAGCTTTCTTT

clone size: once
J gene: TRBJ2-2
CDR3 length: 13
V gene: TRBV30
D gene: -
CDR3 protein: CAWRSSSTGELFF
CDR3 DNA: TGTGCCTGGAGGTCTTCGAGCACCGGGGAGCTGTTTTTT

clone size: -
J gene: TRBJ2-7
CDR3 length: 12
V gene: TRBV30
D gene: -
CDR3 protein: CAWSEPPDEQYF
CDR3 DNA: TGTGCCTGGAGTGAACCGCCTGACGAGCAGTACTTC

clone size: -
J gene: TRBJ2-2
CDR3 length: 14
V gene: TRBV30
D gene: -
CDR3 protein: CAWRIDGVTGELFF
CDR3 DNA: TGTGCCTGGAGAATCGACGGGGTAACCGGGGAGCTGTTTTTT

clone size: few
J gene: TRBJ1-4
CDR3 length: 15
V gene: TRBV5-1
D gene: -
CDR3 protein: CASSLEDSPREKLFF
CDR3 DNA: TGCGCCAGCAGCTTGGAAGATTCGCCGAGGGAAAAACTGTTTTTT

clone size: few
J gene: TRBJ1-2
CDR3 length: 16
V gene: TRBV30
D gene: -
CDR3 protein: CAWSVHQGPSNYGYTF
CDR3 DNA: TGTGCCTGGAGTGTCCATCAGGGCCCATCTAACTATGGCTACACCTTC

clone size: -
J gene: TRBJ2-1
CDR3 length: 15
V gene: TRBV28
D gene: TRBD2
CDR3 protein: CASTRRGGAYNEQFF
CDR3 DNA: TGTGCCAGCACCCGTCGCGGGGGGGCATACAATGAGCAGTTCTTC

clone size: few
J gene: TRBJ2-3
CDR3 length: 15
V gene: TRBV4-3
D gene: -
CDR3 protein: CASSPSGGYTDTQYF
CDR3 DNA: TGCGCCAGCAGCCCCTCTGGGGGGTACACAGATACGCAGTATTTT